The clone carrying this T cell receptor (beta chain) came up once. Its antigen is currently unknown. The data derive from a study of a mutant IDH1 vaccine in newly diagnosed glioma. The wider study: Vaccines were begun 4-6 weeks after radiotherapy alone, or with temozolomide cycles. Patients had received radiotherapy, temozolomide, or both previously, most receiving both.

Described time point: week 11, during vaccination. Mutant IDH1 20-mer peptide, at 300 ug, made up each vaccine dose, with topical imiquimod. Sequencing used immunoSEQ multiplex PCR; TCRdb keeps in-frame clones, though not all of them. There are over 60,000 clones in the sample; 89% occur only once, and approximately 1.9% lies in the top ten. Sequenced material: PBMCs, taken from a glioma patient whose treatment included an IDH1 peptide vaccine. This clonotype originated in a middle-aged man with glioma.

The CDR3 nucleotides are TGTGCCAGCAGCACACGGACAGCTTTACCGTTTGGCTACACCTTC. It yields the protein CASSTRTALPFGYTF. The V call is TRBV9, the J call TRBJ1-2, with a tentative D call TRBD1 (6 bases). Germline V gives CDR1 SGDLS, CDR2 YYNGEE. The CDR3 is 15 amino acids. Trimming removed 4 bases at V and 7 bases at J, with 20 bases between. The whole variable domain, filled in from reference TRBV9 and TRBJ1-2, reads DSGVTQTPKHLITATGQRVTLRCSPRSGDLSVYWYQQSLDQGLQFLIQYYNGEERAKGNILERFSAQQFPDLHSELNLSSLELGDSALYFCASSTRTALPFGYTFGSGTRLTVV.